These T cell receptor beta chains were read from a single sample in a study of PD-1 blockade in classical Hodgkin lymphoma. TCRdb's table, derived via immunoSEQ multiplex PCR, lists solely in-frame clones and lacks some. The repertoire includes about 23,000 clones, roughly 80% of them detected once, and more than 8% sits in the top ten. The input for sequencing was peripheral blood mononuclear cells (PBMCs), taken before the second cycle of nivolumab. These TCRs come from a human donor with classical Hodgkin lymphoma. Each CDR3 is given with its conserved first and last residue. Each record gives: D gene, J gene, V gene, clone size, CDR3 protein, CDR3 DNA. The D gene is left open where the match is weak. A row's size may be missing; if present it is once, few, many or a size class.

D gene: .; J gene: TRBJ2-5; V gene: TRBV15; clone size: .; CDR3 protein: CATSRDRASRAETQYF; CDR3 DNA: TGTGCCACCAGCAGAGATCGGGCTAGCAGGGCAGAGACCCAGTACTTC
D gene: .; J gene: TRBJ2-3; V gene: TRBV9; clone size: .; CDR3 protein: CASSVGRDTQYF; CDR3 DNA: TGTGCCAGCAGCGTAGGAAGGGACACGCAGTATTTT
D gene: .; J gene: TRBJ1-3; V gene: TRBV10-3; clone size: .; CDR3 protein: CAISESRIDTIYF; CDR3 DNA: TGTGCCATCAGTGAGTCGAGAATAGACACCATATATTTT
D gene: .; J gene: TRBJ1-6; V gene: TRBV5-4; clone size: .; CDR3 protein: CASSLVGRYHSPLHF; CDR3 DNA: TGTGCCAGCAGCTTGGTCGGACGGTATCATTCACCCCTCCACTTT
D gene: .; J gene: TRBJ2-1; V gene: TRBV4-3; clone size: few; CDR3 protein: CASSQDQELGEQFF; CDR3 DNA: TGCGCCAGCAGCCAAGATCAGGAGCTTGGTGAGCAGTTCTTC
D gene: .; J gene: TRBJ2-2; V gene: TRBV2; clone size: .; CDR3 protein: CARARSNPGGAHTGELFF; CDR3 DNA: TGTGCCAGAGCCCGCTCAAATCCCGGTGGCGCGCACACCGGGGAGCTGTTTTTT
D gene: .; J gene: TRBJ2-1; V gene: TRBV4-1; clone size: few; CDR3 protein: CASSQVLRLSSYNEQFF; CDR3 DNA: TGCGCCAGCAGCCAAGTACTACGGTTAAGCTCCTACAATGAGCAGTTCTTC
D gene: .; J gene: TRBJ1-1; V gene: TRBV2; clone size: .; CDR3 protein: CASNTQGPDTEAFF; CDR3 DNA: TGTGCCAGCAATACACAGGGTCCCGACACTGAAGCTTTCTTT
D gene: .; J gene: TRBJ1-6; V gene: TRBV7-2; clone size: .; CDR3 protein: CASSSTALPLHF; CDR3 DNA: TGTGCCAGCAGCTCTACCGCGCTCCCCCTCCACTTT
D gene: .; J gene: TRBJ1-3; V gene: TRBV7-2; clone size: .; CDR3 protein: CASSLARHSGNTIYF; CDR3 DNA: TGTGCCAGCAGCTTAGCCCGGCACTCTGGAAACACCATATATTTT
D gene: .; J gene: TRBJ1-6; V gene: TRBV27; clone size: .; CDR3 protein: CASRLYRTDNSPLHF; CDR3 DNA: TGTGCCAGCCGGCTTTACAGGACTGATAATTCACCCCTCCACTTT
D gene: .; J gene: TRBJ1-5; V gene: TRBV19; clone size: .; CDR3 protein: CASGPMVPQHF; CDR3 DNA: TGTGCCAGTGGCCCAATGGTGCCCCAGCATTTT
D gene: .; J gene: TRBJ1-2; V gene: TRBV9; clone size: .; CDR3 protein: CASSVDGDF; CDR3 DNA: TGTGCCAGCAGCGTAGATGGGGACTTC
D gene: TRBD2; J gene: TRBJ2-4; V gene: TRBV11-2; clone size: few; CDR3 protein: CASRRGTKNIQYF; CDR3 DNA: TGTGCCAGCAGGCGGGGGACCAAAAACATTCAGTACTTC
D gene: .; J gene: TRBJ2-3; V gene: TRBV11-2; clone size: .; CDR3 protein: CASSLLGLATQYF; CDR3 DNA: TGTGCCAGCAGCTTACTGGGGTTGGCTACGCAGTATTTT
D gene: .; J gene: TRBJ2-3; V gene: TRBV7-2; clone size: few; CDR3 protein: CASSTGFDYRTDTQYF; CDR3 DNA: TGTGCCAGCAGCACGGGGTTCGACTACCGCACAGATACGCAGTATTTT
D gene: TRBD1; J gene: TRBJ2-1; V gene: TRBV7-2; clone size: .; CDR3 protein: CASSLNRGLYNEQFF; CDR3 DNA: TGTGCCAGCAGCTTAAACAGGGGGCTCTACAATGAGCAGTTCTTC
D gene: .; J gene: TRBJ1-2; V gene: TRBV9; clone size: .; CDR3 protein: CASSSGPNYGYTF; CDR3 DNA: TGTGCCAGCAGCTCGGGCCCTAACTATGGCTACACCTTC
D gene: TRBD1; J gene: TRBJ1-6; V gene: TRBV11-2; clone size: once; CDR3 protein: CASSRQGAQANSPLHF; CDR3 DNA: TGTGCCAGCAGCAGACAGGGGGCGCAGGCTAATTCACCCCTCCACTTT
D gene: .; J gene: TRBJ1-2; V gene: TRBV5-4; clone size: .; CDR3 protein: CASSLWVGSNYGYTF; CDR3 DNA: TGTGCCAGCAGCTTGTGGGTAGGATCTAACTATGGCTACACCTTC
D gene: .; J gene: TRBJ1-4; V gene: TRBV6-1; clone size: .; CDR3 protein: CASSEISNEKLFF; CDR3 DNA: TGTGCCAGCAGTGAGATCAGTAATGAAAAACTGTTTTTT
D gene: .; J gene: TRBJ2-5; V gene: TRBV2; clone size: few; CDR3 protein: CASKSAGPGETQYF; CDR3 DNA: TGTGCCAGCAAGTCGGCGGGCCCGGGGGAGACCCAGTACTTC
D gene: .; J gene: TRBJ2-1; V gene: TRBV5-4; clone size: .; CDR3 protein: CASSFVGYNEQFF; CDR3 DNA: TGTGCCAGCAGCTTCGTGGGGTACAATGAGCAGTTCTTC
D gene: .; J gene: TRBJ1-5; V gene: TRBV19; clone size: .; CDR3 protein: CASSISRVSSNQPQHF; CDR3 DNA: TGTGCCAGTAGTATAAGTAGGGTGAGTAGCAATCAGCCCCAGCATTTT
D gene: TRBD2; J gene: TRBJ2-5; V gene: TRBV18; clone size: .; CDR3 protein: CASSPPGLARKETQYF; CDR3 DNA: TGTGCCAGCTCACCACCGGGACTAGCACGAAAAGAGACCCAGTACTTC
D gene: TRBD1; J gene: TRBJ2-2; V gene: TRBV4-1; clone size: few; CDR3 protein: CASSRQDRPRNTGELFF; CDR3 DNA: TGCGCCAGCAGCAGGCAGGACAGGCCAAGGAACACCGGGGAGCTGTTTTTT